This T cell receptor beta chain appears in the sequencing data of a study of CD8+ T cells in alopecia areata. This clone was recorded a few times. Its antigen is currently unknown. As to treatment: oral pan-JAK inhibitor, 5-10 mg twice daily. Germline V gene lookup returns CDR1 SGHTA and CDR2 FQGNSA. The CDR3 has 15 amino acids. V lost 5 bases and J 0 bases, leaving 14 bases between the germline ends. RNA extraction was followed by reverse transcription into cDNA, which acted as the sequencing template. Repertoires were generated with immunoSEQ multiplex PCR, while TCRdb's copy carries only in-frame clones and drops some. The sample shows fewer than 250,000 clones, 40% to 55% of them seen only once. The study, taken as a whole, reports: A single nonresponder leaves the baseline CD8+ expansion link to response uncertain.

The sequence was obtained from a human donor with alopecia areata. The sample here was CD4+ T cells sorted from blood, taken around week 36, from a patient treated with tofacitinib. The chain uses TRBV7-2 and TRBJ2-7; unclear D gene. Written as DNA, the CDR3 is TGTGCCAGCAGCAATCGACACCAAAGCTCCTACGAGCAGTACTTC. Its translation: CASSNRHQSSYEQYF. The full variable domain, its missing parts supplied by reference TRBV7-2 and TRBJ2-7, is GAGVSQSPSNKVTEKGKDVELRCDPISGHTALYWYRQSLGQGLEFLIYFQGNSAPDKSGLPSDRFSAERTGGSVSTLTIQRTQQEDSAVYLCASSNRHQSSYEQYFGPGTRLTVT.